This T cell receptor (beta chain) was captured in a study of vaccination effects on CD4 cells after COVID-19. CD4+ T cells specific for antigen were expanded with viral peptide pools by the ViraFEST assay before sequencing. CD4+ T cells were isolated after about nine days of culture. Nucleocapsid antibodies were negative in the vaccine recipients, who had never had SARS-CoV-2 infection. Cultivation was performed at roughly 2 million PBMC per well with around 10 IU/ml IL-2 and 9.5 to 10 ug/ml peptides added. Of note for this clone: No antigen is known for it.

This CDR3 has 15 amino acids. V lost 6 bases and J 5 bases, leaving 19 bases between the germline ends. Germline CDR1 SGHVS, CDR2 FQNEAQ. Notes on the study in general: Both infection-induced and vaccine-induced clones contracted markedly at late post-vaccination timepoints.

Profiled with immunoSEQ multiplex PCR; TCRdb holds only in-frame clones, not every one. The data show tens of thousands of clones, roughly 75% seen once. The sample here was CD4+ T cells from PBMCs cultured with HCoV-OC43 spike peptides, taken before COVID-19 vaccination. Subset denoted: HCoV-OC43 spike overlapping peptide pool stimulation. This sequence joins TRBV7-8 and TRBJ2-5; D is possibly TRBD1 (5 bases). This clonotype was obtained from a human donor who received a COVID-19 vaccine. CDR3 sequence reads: CASSPSVGPGETQYF. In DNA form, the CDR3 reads TGTGCCAGCAGTCCGAGCGTGGGGCCTGGGGAGACCCAGTACTTC. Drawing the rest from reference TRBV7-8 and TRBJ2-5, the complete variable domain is GAGVSQSPRYKVAKRGQDVALRCDPISGHVSLFWYQQALGQGPEFLTYFQNEAQLDKSGLPSDRFFAERPEGSVSTLKIQRTQQEDSAVYLCASSPSVGPGETQYFGPGTRLLVL.